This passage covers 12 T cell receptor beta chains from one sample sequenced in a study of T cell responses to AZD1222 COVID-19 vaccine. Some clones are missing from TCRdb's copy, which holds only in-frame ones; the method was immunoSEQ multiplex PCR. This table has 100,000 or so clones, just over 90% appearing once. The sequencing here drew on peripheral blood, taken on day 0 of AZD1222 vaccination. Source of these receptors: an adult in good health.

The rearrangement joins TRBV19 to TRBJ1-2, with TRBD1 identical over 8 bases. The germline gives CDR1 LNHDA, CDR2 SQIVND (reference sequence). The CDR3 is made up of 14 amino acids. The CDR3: CALWTGQAPYGYTF. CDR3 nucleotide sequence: TGTGCACTATGGACGGGACAGGCCCCCTATGGCTACACCTTC.

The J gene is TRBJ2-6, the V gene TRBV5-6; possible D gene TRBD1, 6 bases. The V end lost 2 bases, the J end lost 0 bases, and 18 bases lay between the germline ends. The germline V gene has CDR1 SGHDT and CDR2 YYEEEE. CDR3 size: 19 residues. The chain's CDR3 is CASSFIGAGAYSGANVLTF. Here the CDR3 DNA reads TGTGCCAGCAGCTTCATCGGTGCAGGGGCCTACTCTGGGGCCAACGTCCTGACTTTC.

The CDR3 reads CAPDPRNTEAFF. The DNA for the CDR3 is TGTGCCCCAGATCCGAGGAACACTGAAGCTTTCTTT. The J gene is TRBJ1-1, the V gene TRBV2, with D unclear. Germline loops: CDR1 SNHLY, CDR2 FYNNEI. V lost 11 bases, J lost 1 base, and 11 bases lay in between. This CDR3 comprises 12 residues.

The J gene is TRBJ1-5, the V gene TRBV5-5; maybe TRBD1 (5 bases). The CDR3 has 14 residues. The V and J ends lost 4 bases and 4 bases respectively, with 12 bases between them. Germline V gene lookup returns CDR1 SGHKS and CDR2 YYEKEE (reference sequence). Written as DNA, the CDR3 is TGTGCCAGCAGCACTAGTAGGGGAAATCAGCCCCAGCATTTT. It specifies CASSTSRGNQPQHF.

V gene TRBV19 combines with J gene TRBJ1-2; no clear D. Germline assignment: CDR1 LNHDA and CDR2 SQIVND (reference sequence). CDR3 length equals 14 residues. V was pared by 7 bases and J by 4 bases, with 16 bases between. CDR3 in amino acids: CASTARGTVYGYTF. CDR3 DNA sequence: TGTGCCAGTACGGCCCGGGGAACAGTCTATGGCTACACCTTC. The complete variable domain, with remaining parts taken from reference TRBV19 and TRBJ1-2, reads DGGITQSPKYLFRKEGQNVTLSCEQNLNHDAMYWYRQDPGQGLRLIYYSQIVNDFQKGDIAEGYSVSREKKESFPLTVTSAQKNPTAFYLCASTARGTVYGYTFGSGTRLTVV.

The CDR3 DNA follows: TGTGCCAGCAGCTTTACCGGGACGACCTTACAGTTCTTC. As protein: CASSFTGTTLQFF. The genes are TRBV7-6 and TRBJ2-1, with D perhaps given as TRBD1 or TRBD2 (5 bases each). This CDR3 has 13 residues. Looked up from germline, CDR1 is SGHVS and CDR2 is FNYEAQ. Trimming cost V 3 bases and J 13 bases, with 16 bases left between them. Full variable domain (remainder filled in from reference TRBV7-6 and TRBJ2-1): GAGVSQSPRYKVTKRGQDVALRCDPISGHVSLYWYRQALGQGPEFLTYFNYEAQQDKSGLPNDRFSAERPEGSISTLTIQRTEQRDSAMYRCASSFTGTTLQFFGPGTRLTVL.

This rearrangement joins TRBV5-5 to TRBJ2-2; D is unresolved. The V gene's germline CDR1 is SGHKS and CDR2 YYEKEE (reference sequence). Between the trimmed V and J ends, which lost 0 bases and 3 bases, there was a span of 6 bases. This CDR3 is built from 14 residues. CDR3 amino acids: CASSLDQDTGELFF. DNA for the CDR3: TGTGCCAGCAGCTTGGATCAGGACACCGGGGAGCTGTTTTTT.

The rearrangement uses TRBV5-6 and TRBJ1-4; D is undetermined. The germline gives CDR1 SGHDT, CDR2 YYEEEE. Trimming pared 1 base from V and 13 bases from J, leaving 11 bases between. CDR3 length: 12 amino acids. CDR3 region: CASSLRSTGLFF. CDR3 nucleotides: TGTGCCAGCAGCTTGCGGTCTACTGGACTGTTTTTT.

The CDR3, as DNA: TGCAGTGCATCCGACGAAGATACGCAGTATTTT. This sequence encodes CSASDEDTQYF. The V gene is TRBV20-1, the J gene TRBJ2-3; D is uncertain. CDR1 is DFQATT, CDR2 SNEGSKA, per germline (reference sequence). V lost 6 bases to trimming and J lost 5 bases, with 9 bases between them. This CDR3 is built from 11 residues.

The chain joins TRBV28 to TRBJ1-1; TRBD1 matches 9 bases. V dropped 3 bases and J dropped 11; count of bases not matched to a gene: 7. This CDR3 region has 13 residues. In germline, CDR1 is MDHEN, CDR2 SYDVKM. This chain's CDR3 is CASSLRTGVGAFF. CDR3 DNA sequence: TGTGCCAGCAGTTTGCGGACAGGGGTCGGGGCTTTCTTT.

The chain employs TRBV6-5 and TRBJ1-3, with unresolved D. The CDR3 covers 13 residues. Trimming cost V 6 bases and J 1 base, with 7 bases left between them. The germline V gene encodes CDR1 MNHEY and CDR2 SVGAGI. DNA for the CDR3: TGTGCCAGCAGCCGAGGTTCTGGAAACACCATATATTTT. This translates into CASSRGSGNTIYF.

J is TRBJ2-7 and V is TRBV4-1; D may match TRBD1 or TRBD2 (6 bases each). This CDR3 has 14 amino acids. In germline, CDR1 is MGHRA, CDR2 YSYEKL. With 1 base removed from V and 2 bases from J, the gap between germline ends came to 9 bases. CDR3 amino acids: CASSQVEGAYEQYF. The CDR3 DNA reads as TGCGCCAGCAGCCAAGTGGAGGGGGCCTACGAGCAGTACTTC.